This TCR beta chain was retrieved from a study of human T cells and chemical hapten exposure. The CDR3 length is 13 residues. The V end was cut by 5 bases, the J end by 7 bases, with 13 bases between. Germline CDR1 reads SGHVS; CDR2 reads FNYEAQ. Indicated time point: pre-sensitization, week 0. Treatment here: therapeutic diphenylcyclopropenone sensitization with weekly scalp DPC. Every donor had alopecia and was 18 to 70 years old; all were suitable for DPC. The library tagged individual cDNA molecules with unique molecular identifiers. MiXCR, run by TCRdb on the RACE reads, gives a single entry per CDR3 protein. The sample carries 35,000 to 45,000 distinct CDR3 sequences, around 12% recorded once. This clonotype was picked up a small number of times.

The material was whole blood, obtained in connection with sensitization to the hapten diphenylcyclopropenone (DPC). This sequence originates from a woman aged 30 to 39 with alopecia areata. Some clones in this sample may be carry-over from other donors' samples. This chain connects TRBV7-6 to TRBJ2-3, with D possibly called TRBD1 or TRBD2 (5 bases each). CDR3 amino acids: CASSTGRGNTQYF. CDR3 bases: TGTGCCAGCAGCACAGGCCGGGGCAATACGCAGTATTTT.